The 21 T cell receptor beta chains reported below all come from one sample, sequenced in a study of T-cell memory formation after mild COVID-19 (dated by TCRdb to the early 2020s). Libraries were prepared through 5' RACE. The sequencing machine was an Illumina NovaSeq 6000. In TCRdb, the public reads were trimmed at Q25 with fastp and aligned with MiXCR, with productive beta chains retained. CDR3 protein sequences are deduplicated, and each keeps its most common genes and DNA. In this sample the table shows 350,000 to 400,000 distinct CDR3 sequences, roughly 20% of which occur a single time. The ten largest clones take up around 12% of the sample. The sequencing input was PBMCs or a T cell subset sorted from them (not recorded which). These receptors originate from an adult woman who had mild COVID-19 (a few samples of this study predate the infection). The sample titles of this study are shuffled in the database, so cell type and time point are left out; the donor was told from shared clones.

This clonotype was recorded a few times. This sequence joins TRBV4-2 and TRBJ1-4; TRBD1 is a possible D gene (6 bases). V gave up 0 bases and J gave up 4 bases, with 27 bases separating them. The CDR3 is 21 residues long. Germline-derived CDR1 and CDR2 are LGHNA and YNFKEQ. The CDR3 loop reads CASSQEFGLWRGETVNEKLFF. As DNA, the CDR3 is TGTGCCAGCAGCCAAGAATTCGGCTTATGGAGGGGGGAAACGGTTAATGAAAAACTGTTTTTT.

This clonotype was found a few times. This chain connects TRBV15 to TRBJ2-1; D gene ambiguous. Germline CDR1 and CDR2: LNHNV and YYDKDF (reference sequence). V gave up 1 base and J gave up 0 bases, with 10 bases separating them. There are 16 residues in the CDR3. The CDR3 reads CATSRVDSASYNEQFF. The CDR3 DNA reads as TGTGCCACCAGCAGAGTAGACTCCGCCTCCTACAATGAGCAGTTCTTC.

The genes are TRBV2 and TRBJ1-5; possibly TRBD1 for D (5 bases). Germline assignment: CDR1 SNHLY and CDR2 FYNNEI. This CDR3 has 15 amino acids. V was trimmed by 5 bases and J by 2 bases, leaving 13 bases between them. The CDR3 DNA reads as TGTGCCAGCAGTATTCAGGGTCCGGGCAATCAGCCCCAGCATTTT. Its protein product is CASSIQGPGNQPQHF.

As DNA, the CDR3 is TGTGCCACCTCTTCCGGGAGGGCTGGGGCCAACGTCCTGACTTTC. It encodes CATSSGRAGANVLTF. V and J are TRBV6-4 and TRBJ2-6, with 8 bases aligning to TRBD2. Germline loops: CDR1 MRHNA, CDR2 SNTAGT. This CDR3 is built from 15 residues. With V trimmed by 10 bases and J by 2 bases, 7 bases remained unmatched.

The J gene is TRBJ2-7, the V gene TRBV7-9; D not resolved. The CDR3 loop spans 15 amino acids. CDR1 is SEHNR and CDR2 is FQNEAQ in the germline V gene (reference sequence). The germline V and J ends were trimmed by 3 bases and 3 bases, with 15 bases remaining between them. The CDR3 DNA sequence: TGTGCCAGCAGCTTGGCAGGCACGGTGGGCTACGAGCAGTACTTC. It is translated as CASSLAGTVGYEQYF.

The CDR3 DNA follows: TGTGCCAGCAGTGAATTGGGCGGGAGGTATAGCAATGAGCAGTTCTTC. Translation: CASSELGGRYSNEQFF. V is TRBV6-1 and J is TRBJ2-1; 8 bases are shared with TRBD2. Germline V gene sequence: CDR1 MNHNS, CDR2 SASEGT. The CDR3 consists of 16 residues. V gave up 2 bases and J gave up 6 bases; unmatched junction bases: 9.

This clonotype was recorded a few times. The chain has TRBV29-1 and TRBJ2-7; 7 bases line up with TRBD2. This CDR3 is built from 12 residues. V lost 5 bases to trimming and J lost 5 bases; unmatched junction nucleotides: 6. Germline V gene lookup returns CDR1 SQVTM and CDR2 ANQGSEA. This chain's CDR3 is CSVRGSPHEQYF. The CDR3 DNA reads TGCAGCGTTCGCGGGAGCCCCCACGAGCAGTACTTC.

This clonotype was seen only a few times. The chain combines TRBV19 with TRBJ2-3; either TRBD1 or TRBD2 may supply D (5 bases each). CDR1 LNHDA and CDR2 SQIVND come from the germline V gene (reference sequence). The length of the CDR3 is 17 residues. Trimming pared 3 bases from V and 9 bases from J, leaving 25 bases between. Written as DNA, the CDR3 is TGTGCCAGTAGTATTAGCGTCTTCGGGCAGGGAGTGCGGACGCAGTATTTT. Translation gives CASSISVFGQGVRTQYF.

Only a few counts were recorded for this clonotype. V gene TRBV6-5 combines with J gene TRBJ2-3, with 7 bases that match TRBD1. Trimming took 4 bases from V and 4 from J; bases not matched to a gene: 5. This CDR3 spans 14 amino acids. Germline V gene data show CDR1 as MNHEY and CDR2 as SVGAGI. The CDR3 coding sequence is TGTGCCAGCAGTTTTCGGGACAGCGCAGATACGCAGTATTTT. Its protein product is CASSFRDSADTQYF.

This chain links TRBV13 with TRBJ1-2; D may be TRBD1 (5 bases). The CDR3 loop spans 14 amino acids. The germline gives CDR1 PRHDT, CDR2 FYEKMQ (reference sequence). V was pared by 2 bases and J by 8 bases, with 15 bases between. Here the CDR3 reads CASSLRGPPRGYTF. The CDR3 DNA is TGTGCCAGCAGCTTAAGGGGCCCCCCCCGGGGCTACACCTTC. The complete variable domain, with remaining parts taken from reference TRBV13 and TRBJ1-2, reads AAGVIQSPRHLIKEKRETATLKCYPIPRHDTVYWYQQGPGQDPQFLISFYEKMQSDKGSIPDRFSAQQFSDYHSELNMSSLELGDSALYFCASSLRGPPRGYTFGSGTRLTVV.

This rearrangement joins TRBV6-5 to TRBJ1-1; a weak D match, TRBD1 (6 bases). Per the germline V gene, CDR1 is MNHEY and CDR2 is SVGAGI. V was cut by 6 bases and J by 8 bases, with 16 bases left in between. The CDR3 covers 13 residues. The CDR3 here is CASSRPGQQEAFF. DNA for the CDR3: TGTGCCAGCAGCCGTCCGGGACAACAAGAAGCTTTCTTT.

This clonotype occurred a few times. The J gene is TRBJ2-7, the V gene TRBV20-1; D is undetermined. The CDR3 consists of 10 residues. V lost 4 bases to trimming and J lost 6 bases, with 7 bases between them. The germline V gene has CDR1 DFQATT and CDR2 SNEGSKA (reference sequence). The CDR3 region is CSAKYSEQYF. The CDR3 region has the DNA TGCAGTGCTAAGTACTCCGAGCAGTACTTC.

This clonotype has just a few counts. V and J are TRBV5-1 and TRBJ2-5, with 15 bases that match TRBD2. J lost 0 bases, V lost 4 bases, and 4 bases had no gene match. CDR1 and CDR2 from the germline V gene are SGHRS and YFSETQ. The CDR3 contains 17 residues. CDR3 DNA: TGCGCCAGCAGCCCCGGACTAGCGGGGGGGTACCAAGAGACCCAGTACTTC. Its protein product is CASSPGLAGGYQETQYF. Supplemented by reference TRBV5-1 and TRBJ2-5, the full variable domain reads KAGVTQTPRYLIKTRGQQVTLSCSPISGHRSVSWYQQTPGQGLQFLFEYFSETQRNKGNFPGRFSGRQFSNSRSEMNVSTLELGDSALYLCASSPGLAGGYQETQYFGPGTRLLVL.

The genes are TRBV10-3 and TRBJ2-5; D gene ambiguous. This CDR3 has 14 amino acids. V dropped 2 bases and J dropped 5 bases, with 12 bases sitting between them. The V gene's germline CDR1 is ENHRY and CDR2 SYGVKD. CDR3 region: CAISEGVGEETQYF. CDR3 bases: TGTGCCATCAGTGAGGGAGTAGGAGAGGAGACCCAGTACTTC.

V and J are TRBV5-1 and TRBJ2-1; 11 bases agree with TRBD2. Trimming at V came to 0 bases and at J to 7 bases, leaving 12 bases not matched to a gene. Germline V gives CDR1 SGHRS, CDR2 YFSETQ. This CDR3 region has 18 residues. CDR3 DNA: TGCGCCAGCAGCTTGGAAGCGGTGGATAGCGGGGGGGCGAATGAGCAGTTCTTC. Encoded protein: CASSLEAVDSGGANEQFF.

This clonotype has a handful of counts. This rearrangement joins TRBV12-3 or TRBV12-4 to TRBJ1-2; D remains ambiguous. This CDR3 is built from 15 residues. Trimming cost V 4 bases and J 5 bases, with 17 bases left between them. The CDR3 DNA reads TGTGCCAGCAGTTATGGCGCAGGAGAGGTGTATGGCTACACCTTC. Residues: CASSYGAGEVYGYTF.

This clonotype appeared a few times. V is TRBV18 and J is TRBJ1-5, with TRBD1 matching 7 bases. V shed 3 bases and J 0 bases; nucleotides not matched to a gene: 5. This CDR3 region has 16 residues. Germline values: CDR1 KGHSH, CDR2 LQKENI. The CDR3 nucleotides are TGTGCCAGCTCACCCGACAGGGTTTATAGCAATCAGCCCCAGCATTTT. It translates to CASSPDRVYSNQPQHF.

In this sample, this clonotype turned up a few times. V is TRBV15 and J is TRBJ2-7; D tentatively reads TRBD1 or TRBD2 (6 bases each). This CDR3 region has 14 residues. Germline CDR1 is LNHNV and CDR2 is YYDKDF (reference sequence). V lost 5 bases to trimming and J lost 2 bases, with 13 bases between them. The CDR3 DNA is TGTGCCACCAGCCTAAAAGGGGGGCCCTACGAGCAGTACTTC. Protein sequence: CATSLKGGPYEQYF. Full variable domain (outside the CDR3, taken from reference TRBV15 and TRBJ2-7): DAMVIQNPRYQVTQFGKPVTLSCSQTLNHNVMYWYQQKSSQAPKLLFHYYDKDFNNEADTPDNFQSRRPNTSFCFLDIRSPGLGDTAMYLCATSLKGGPYEQYFGPGTRLTVT.

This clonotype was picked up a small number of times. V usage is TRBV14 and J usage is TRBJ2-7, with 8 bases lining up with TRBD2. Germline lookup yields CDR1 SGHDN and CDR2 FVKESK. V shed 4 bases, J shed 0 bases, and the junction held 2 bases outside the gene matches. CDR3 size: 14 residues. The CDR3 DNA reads TGTGCCAGCAGCCGCGGGGGGAACTCCTACGAGCAGTACTTC. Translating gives CASSRGGNSYEQYF.

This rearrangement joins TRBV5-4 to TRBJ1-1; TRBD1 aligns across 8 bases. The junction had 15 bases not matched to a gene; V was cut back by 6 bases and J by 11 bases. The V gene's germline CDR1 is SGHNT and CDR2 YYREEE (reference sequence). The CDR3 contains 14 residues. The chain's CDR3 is CASNHAGTGGNAFF. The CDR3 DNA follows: TGTGCCAGCAACCACGCCGGGACAGGTGGAAATGCTTTCTTT.

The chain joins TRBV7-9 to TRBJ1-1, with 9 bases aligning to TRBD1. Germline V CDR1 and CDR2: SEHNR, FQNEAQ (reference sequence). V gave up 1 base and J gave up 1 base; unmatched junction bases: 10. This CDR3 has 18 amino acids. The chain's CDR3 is CASSLGKIGQGRNTEAFF. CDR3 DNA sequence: TGTGCCAGCAGCTTAGGAAAGATCGGACAGGGGAGGAACACTGAAGCTTTCTTT.